Below are 14 T cell receptor beta chains sequenced from a single sample in a study of CD8+CD57+ T cells in acquired aplastic anemia. Sequencing involved patients with CD8+CD57+ cell expansion previously shown by flow cytometry. The template for TCR beta VDJ and CDR3 sequence profiling was genomic DNA. TCRdb reanalysed the reads using MiXCR and keeps one entry per CDR3 protein. The data contain some 200,000 distinct CDR3 sequences, under 50% of them singletons. What was sequenced was sorted CD4+, CD8+, or CD8+CD57+ T cells (not recorded which) from PBMCs. These receptors originate from a human donor with aplastic anemia.

This clonotype has at least ten counts. V usage is TRBV6-1 and J usage is TRBJ2-3, with 12 nucleotides matching TRBD2. This CDR3 has 16 residues. The V gene end was trimmed by 5 bases and the J gene end by 2 bases; junction bases not matched to a gene: 5. Looked up from germline, CDR1 is MNHNS and CDR2 is SASEGT. The CDR3 spells CASSIASGGATDTQYF. The CDR3 DNA sequence: TGTGCCAGCAGTATCGCTAGCGGGGGGGCCACAGATACGCAGTATTTT.

This clonotype was counted at least ten times. The gene calls are TRBV20-1 and TRBJ1-2, with unresolved D. V was clipped by 2 bases and J by 7 bases, with 17 bases between them. Germline V gene sequence: CDR1 DFQATT, CDR2 SNEGSKA (reference sequence). The CDR3 contains 14 residues. The CDR3 DNA sequence: TGCAGTGCTAGAATGCCGGTCACGAAATCTGGCTACACCTTC. Amino acids: CSARMPVTKSGYTF.

CDR3 sequence: CASSYTGTYQETQYF. CDR3 bases: TGTGCCAGCAGTTACACAGGTACCTACCAAGAGACCCAGTACTTC. V usage is TRBV12-3 or TRBV12-4 and J usage is TRBJ2-5, with D perhaps TRBD1 (5 bases). The CDR3 runs to 15 residues. V was shortened by 4 bases and J by 0 bases, with 12 bases between the two germline ends.

The chain uses TRBV29-1 and TRBJ1-2, with D uncertain. In germline, CDR1 is SQVTM, CDR2 ANQGSEA. Trimming cost V 3 bases and J 2 bases, with 10 bases left between them. The CDR3 is 13 residues long. CDR3: CSVDLLGNYGYTF. In DNA, the CDR3 is TGCAGCGTTGACCTGTTGGGGAACTATGGCTACACCTTC.

This clonotype was seen many times. This chain uses TRBV29-1 with TRBJ2-1; 8 nucleotides agree with TRBD2. The V and J ends lost 0 bases and 4 bases, in that order; junction bases with no gene match: 5. The length of the CDR3 is 15 residues. Looked up from germline, CDR1 is SQVTM and CDR2 is ANQGSEA. Here the CDR3 reads CSVEDGSGGYNEQFF. The CDR3 region has the DNA TGCAGCGTTGAAGATGGAAGCGGGGGTTACAATGAGCAGTTCTTC.

The gene calls are TRBV13 and TRBJ2-7; 15 nucleotides match TRBD2. This CDR3 is built from 18 residues. With 6 bases clipped from V and 7 bases from J, the junction kept 16 bases outside the gene matches. Germline assignment: CDR1 PRHDT and CDR2 FYEKMQ (reference sequence). In nucleotides, the CDR3 is TGTGCCAGCAGGGGACTAGCGGGGGGCCGTAGCTCCTACAATGAGCAGTACTTC. This encodes CASRGLAGGRSSYNEQYF.

The V and J genes are TRBV10-1 and TRBJ2-3; D is perhaps TRBD1 (6 bases). Germline assignment: CDR1 WNHNN and CDR2 SYGVQD (reference sequence). The CDR3 consists of 15 residues. Trimming removed 5 bases from V and 0 bases from J, with 12 bases in between. The CDR3 protein is CASSRTVSSTDTQYF. CDR3 nucleotides: TGCGCCAGCAGTCGGACAGTTTCTAGCACAGATACGCAGTATTTT.

This clonotype was counted ten times or more. This chain uses TRBV12-3 or TRBV12-4 with TRBJ2-2; D remains ambiguous. The CDR3 covers 14 residues. Trimming cost V 7 bases and J 1 base, with 10 bases left between them. The CDR3 nucleotides read TGTGCCAGCAACCTTGGACGGAACACCGGGGAGCTGTTTTTT. It codes for CASNLGRNTGELFF.

In its sample, this clonotype was seen many times. This chain joins TRBV6-1 and TRBJ1-2; the D is unclear. Trimming removed 4 bases from V and 0 bases from J, with 6 bases in between. The CDR3 is made up of 13 amino acids. In germline, CDR1 is MNHNS, CDR2 SASEGT. The CDR3: CASSAVSNYGYTF. The CDR3 nucleotides are TGTGCCAGCAGTGCAGTCTCTAACTATGGCTACACCTTC.

This clonotype was counted ten times or more. The CDR3 DNA sequence: TGTGCCAGCAGTACCAAAAGCGGGAGGGCCTGGGAGCAGTACTTC. This translates into CASSTKSGRAWEQYF. V usage is TRBV28 and J usage is TRBJ2-7; 10 nucleotides align to TRBD2. This CDR3 has 15 residues. Trimming took 5 bases from V and 7 from J; bases not matched to a gene: 11. Germline-derived CDR1 and CDR2 are MDHEN and SYDVKM.

V gene TRBV18 combines with J gene TRBJ2-7, with unresolved D. This CDR3 region has 11 residues. Germline V gene lookup returns CDR1 KGHSH and CDR2 LQKENI. V lost 4 bases and J 6 bases, leaving 7 bases between the germline ends. The CDR3 sequence is CASSRGPEQYF. The CDR3 nucleotides are TGTGCCAGCTCACGGGGTCCCGAGCAGTACTTC.

Of note for this clonotype: One end of the junction fails to match germline, which may point to a read error. This chain uses TRBV2 with TRBJ2-3, with D perhaps TRBD1 or TRBD2 (5 bases each). This CDR3 has 15 residues. Germline V gene data show CDR1 as SNHLY and CDR2 as FYNNEI. The CDR3 sequence: CASSETTPSTGTQYF. In nucleotides, the CDR3 is TGTGCCAGCAGTGAGACTACCCCTAGCACAGGTACGCAGTATTTT.

This clonotype has a count of ten or more. The chain has TRBV6-6 and TRBJ1-1, with D unclear. There are 12 residues in the CDR3. The germline V gene has CDR1 MNHNY and CDR2 SVGAGI (reference sequence). V shed 4 bases and J shed 1 base, with 4 bases lying between them. The CDR3 protein is CASSSKNTEAFF. For the CDR3, the DNA is TGTGCCAGCAGTTCGAAGAACACTGAAGCTTTCTTT.

The chain employs TRBV20-1 and TRBJ2-5; 8 nucleotides agree with TRBD1. CDR3 length: 13 amino acids. The junction had 2 bases not matched to a gene; V was cut back by 3 bases and J by 2 bases. Germline values: CDR1 DFQATT, CDR2 SNEGSKA (reference sequence). The CDR3 protein is CSARRQGQETQYF. In DNA form, the CDR3 reads TGCAGTGCTAGGCGACAGGGGCAAGAGACCCAGTACTTC.